The 3 T cell receptor beta chains below all came from one sample that was sequenced in a study of T cell repertoires in cytomegalovirus infection. TCRdb independently ran MiXCR on the reads; one entry per CDR3 protein. In the table there are approximately 700,000 distinct CDR3 sequences, about a third of which are singletons. The sample consisted of PBMCs. Receptor source: a human donor in good health (CMV status not recorded). Some clones in this sample may be carry-over from other donors' samples.

This clonotype was found once. CDR3 DNA: TGTGCCAGCTCACCATACAGCACTGAAGCTTTCTTT. It yields the protein CASSPYSTEAFF. V usage is TRBV18 and J usage is TRBJ1-1; D unclear. This CDR3 comprises 12 residues. Germline CDR1 is KGHSH and CDR2 is LQKENI. V was pared by 2 bases and J by 4 bases, with 5 bases between.

Ten or more counts support this clonotype. The chain links TRBV7-2 to TRBJ2-7; D unresolved. The CDR3 contains 15 residues. In germline, CDR1 is SGHTA, CDR2 FQGNSA. Between the trimmed V and J ends, which lost 1 base and 0 bases, there was a span of 10 bases. The CDR3 loop reads CASSLGRASSYEQYF. DNA of the CDR3: TGTGCCAGCAGCTTAGGACGGGCCAGCTCCTACGAGCAGTACTTC.

This clonotype came up a few times. The J gene is TRBJ2-1, the V gene TRBV11-1; D may be TRBD1 or TRBD2 (5 bases each). Trimming left V 7 bases short and J 4 bases short, with 17 bases between. Germline V gene data show CDR1 as SGHAT and CDR2 as FQDESV (reference sequence). CDR3 size: 15 residues. The CDR3 protein is CASTPSGARYNEQFF. Here the CDR3 DNA reads TGTGCCAGCACCCCATCCGGGGCTAGGTACAATGAGCAGTTCTTC.